One sample yielded the 9 T cell receptor beta chains listed below, sequenced in a study of beta chain features in type 1 diabetes. Broader study findings: There was a moderate but significant shortening of TCRB CDR3s in all four CD4+ subsets of Type 1 diabetes patients.

No antigen has been assigned to these receptors. Expressed TCRB transcripts were sequenced because the isolated RNA had all been reverse transcribed beforehand. Only in-frame clones appear in the TCRdb table, and some are missing; sequencing was by immunoSEQ multiplex PCR. Of around 160,000 clones listed, roughly 8% are singletons. The material sequenced was central memory CD4+ T cells from blood. These receptors were obtained from a woman between 18 and 30 years old with type 1 diabetes.

The genes are TRBV6-5 and TRBJ2-1; D might be TRBD2 (6 bases). Germline CDR1 MNHEY, CDR2 SVGAGI. This CDR3 is built from 13 residues. V lost 8 bases and J 9 bases, leaving 17 bases between the germline ends. The CDR3 spells CASSPRQGGEQFF. CDR3 DNA sequence: TGTGCCAGCTCGCCGAGGCAGGGAGGTGAGCAGTTCTTC.

This chain links TRBV6-1 with TRBJ1-2, with a possible D match to TRBD1 (5 bases). V lost 7 bases and J lost 5, with 20 bases in between. Per the germline V gene, CDR1 is MNHNS and CDR2 is SASEGT. The CDR3 is made up of 15 amino acids. The CDR3 reads CASIRGIGELYGYTF. The CDR3 DNA sequence: TGTGCCAGCATTCGGGGGATTGGGGAACTATATGGCTACACCTTC.

This clone was found a few times. The V gene is TRBV4-3, the J gene TRBJ2-2, with a possible D match to TRBD2 (5 bases). The CDR3 has 17 residues. Trimming stripped 0 bases from V and 2 bases from J, with 13 bases between. Germline lookup yields CDR1 LGHNA and CDR2 YSLEER. CDR3 DNA sequence: TGCGCCAGCAGCCAAGAGCCAACGGGATCTAACACCGGGGAGCTGTTTTTT. Amino acid sequence: CASSQEPTGSNTGELFF.

This rearrangement joins TRBV6-5 to TRBJ2-3, with 7 positions matching TRBD1. V gave up 8 bases and J gave up 0 bases; unmatched junction bases: 5. This CDR3 is built from 14 residues. The germline V gene encodes CDR1 MNHEY and CDR2 SVGAGI. Written as DNA, the CDR3 is TGTGCCAGCCGTCGGACAGGTAGCACAGATACGCAGTATTTT. Protein: CASRRTGSTDTQYF.

The gene calls are TRBV7-9 and TRBJ2-7, with a weak D call TRBD2 (6 bases). V was pared by 4 bases and J by 5 bases, with 18 bases between. The CDR3 extends over 15 amino acids. CDR1 and CDR2 from the germline V gene are SEHNR and FQNEAQ (reference sequence). The CDR3 nucleotides are TGTGCCAGCAGCTCTATGGGACTCCCTCCTGACGAGCAGTACTTC. Its protein is CASSSMGLPPDEQYF.

A few counts support this clone. This chain connects TRBV30 to TRBJ2-3; 8 bases match TRBD1. The CDR3 length is 14 residues. With 4 bases clipped from V and 4 bases from J, the junction kept 7 bases outside the gene matches. Germline CDR1 is GTSNPN and CDR2 is SVGIG (reference sequence). As DNA, the CDR3 is TGTGCCTGGACCCGACAGGGGACGTCAGATACGCAGTATTTT. Translation gives CAWTRQGTSDTQYF.

The chain employs TRBV25-1 and TRBJ1-2; no reliable D call. The germline V and J ends were trimmed by 5 bases and 1 base, with 5 bases remaining between them. This CDR3 contains 12 residues. The germline V gene encodes CDR1 MGHDK and CDR2 SYGVNS. CDR3 loop: CASSQNNYGYTF. Here the CDR3 DNA reads TGTGCCAGCAGTCAGAATAACTATGGCTACACCTTC.

This chain links TRBV14 with TRBJ2-7, with 10 bases lining up with TRBD1. CDR1 and CDR2 (germline): SGHDN, FVKESK. CDR3 length: 15 residues. The junction had 7 bases not matched to a gene; V was cut back by 5 bases and J by 3 bases. CDR3: CASSSRRDRGYEQYF. Here the CDR3 DNA reads TGTGCCAGCAGCTCAAGACGGGACAGGGGCTACGAGCAGTACTTC.

This clone was found a few times. The rearrangement uses TRBV5-1 and TRBJ2-7, with a possible D match to TRBD1 (6 bases). Germline V gene sequence: CDR1 SGHRS, CDR2 YFSETQ. V dropped 5 bases and J dropped 2 bases, with 14 bases sitting between them. The CDR3 is made up of 14 amino acids. CDR3 coding DNA: TGCGCCAGCAGGTGGACAGTTACCACCTACGAGCAGTACTTC. This sequence encodes CASRWTVTTYEQYF.